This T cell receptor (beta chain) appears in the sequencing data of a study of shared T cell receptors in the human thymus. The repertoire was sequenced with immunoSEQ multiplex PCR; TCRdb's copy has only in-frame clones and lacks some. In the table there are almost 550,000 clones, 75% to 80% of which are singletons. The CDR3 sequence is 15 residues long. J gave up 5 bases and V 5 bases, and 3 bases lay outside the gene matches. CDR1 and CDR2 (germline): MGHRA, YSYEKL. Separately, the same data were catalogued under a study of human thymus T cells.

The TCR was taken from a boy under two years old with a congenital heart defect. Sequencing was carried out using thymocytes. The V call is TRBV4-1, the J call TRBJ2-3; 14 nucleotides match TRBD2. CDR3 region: CASSGTSGRRDTQYF. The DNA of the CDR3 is TGCGCCAGCAGCGGGACTAGCGGGAGACGAGATACGCAGTATTTT.